This T cell receptor (beta chain) was captured in a study of cytomegalovirus exposure and HLA in healthy donors. Study results and limitations: The authors excluded some V segments, including TRBV6-2 and TRBV6-3, as indistinguishable. In vitro data verified three CMV-associated chains as specific for CMV antigens. A cluster of highly shared sequence variants was likely a sequencing artifact.

Both 60 Vbeta primers and 13 Jbeta primers went into the PCR. TCRdb's copy holds only in-frame clones and misses some; the assay was immunoSEQ multiplex PCR. The sample holds roughly 110,000 clones, more than 75% seen once. Comments on this clone: The antigen is not known.

The CDR3 is 14 residues long. Per germline, CDR1 ENHRY and CDR2 SYGVKD. Unmatched junction bases numbered 5, after V lost 6 bases and J lost 1 base. The chain carries TRBV10-3 and TRBJ1-1; 7 bases line up with TRBD1. Sequencing was performed on PBMCs. The receptor's source is a woman in her fifties or sixties in good health and CMV-seropositive. The DNA for the CDR3 is TGTGCCATCAGAGGGACAGAAAGGAACACTGAAGCTTTCTTT. Protein: CAIRGTERNTEAFF.